This T cell receptor (beta chain) was documented in a study of blood T cell repertoires in COVID-19. Study context: The origin of the acute and convalescent COVID-19 samples was the United States, Italy and Spain. Nucleic acid was either cDNA or gDNA, and it came from T cells, B-cell-depleted T cells, or PBMCs.

Categorization into cohorts depended on clinical history that participants reported. The germline gives CDR1 MNHEY, CDR2 SVGAGI. The germline V and J ends were trimmed by 10 bases and 2 bases, with 14 bases remaining between them. The CDR3 is made up of 13 amino acids. Assay: immunoSEQ multiplex PCR; the TCRdb copy retains only in-frame clones and omits some. The data hold about 200,000 clones, with roughly 88% observed a single time. The gene calls are TRBV6-5 and TRBJ1-1, with D perhaps matching TRBD1 (6 bases). Sequenced sample: PBMCs or T cells enriched from blood (not recorded which). The TCR sequence derives from a man in his forties with acute COVID-19. This chain's CDR3 is CATGGRVNTEAFF. The CDR3 DNA sequence: TGTGCCACGGGGGGGCGGGTTAACACTGAAGCTTTCTTT.